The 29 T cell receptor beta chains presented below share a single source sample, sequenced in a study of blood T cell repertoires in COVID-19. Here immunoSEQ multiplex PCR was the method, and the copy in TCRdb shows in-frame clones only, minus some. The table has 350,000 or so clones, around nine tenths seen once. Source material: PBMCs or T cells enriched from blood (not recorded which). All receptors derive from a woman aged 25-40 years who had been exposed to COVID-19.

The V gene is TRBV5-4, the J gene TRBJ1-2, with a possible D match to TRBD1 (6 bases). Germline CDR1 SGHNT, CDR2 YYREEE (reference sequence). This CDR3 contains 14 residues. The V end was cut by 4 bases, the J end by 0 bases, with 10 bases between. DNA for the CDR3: TGTGCCAGCAGCATAGGACAGACTAACTATGGCTACACCTTC. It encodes CASSIGQTNYGYTF.

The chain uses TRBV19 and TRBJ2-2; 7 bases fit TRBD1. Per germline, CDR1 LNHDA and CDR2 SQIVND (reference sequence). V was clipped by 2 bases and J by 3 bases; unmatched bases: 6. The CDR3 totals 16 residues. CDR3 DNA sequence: TGTGCCAGTAGTATATTCTTCACAGGGGACACCGGGGAGCTGTTTTTT. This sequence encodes CASSIFFTGDTGELFF.

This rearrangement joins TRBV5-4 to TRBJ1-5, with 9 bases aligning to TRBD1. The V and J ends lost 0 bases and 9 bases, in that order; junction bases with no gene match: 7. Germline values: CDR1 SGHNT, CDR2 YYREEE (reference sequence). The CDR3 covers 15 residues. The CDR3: CASSLDRGPARPQHF. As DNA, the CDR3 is TGTGCCAGCAGCTTGGACAGGGGGCCTGCTCGGCCCCAGCATTTT. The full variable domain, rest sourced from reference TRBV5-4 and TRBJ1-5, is ETGVTQSPTHLIKTRGQQVTLRCSSQSGHNTVSWYQQALGQGPQFIFQYYREEENGRGNFPPRFSGLQFPNYSSELNVNALELDDSALYLCASSLDRGPARPQHFGDGTRLSIL.

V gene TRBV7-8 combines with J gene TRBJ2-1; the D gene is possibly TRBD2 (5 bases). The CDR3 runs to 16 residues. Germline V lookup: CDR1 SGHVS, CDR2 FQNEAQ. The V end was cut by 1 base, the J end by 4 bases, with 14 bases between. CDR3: CASSLEDSSWYNEQFF. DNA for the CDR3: TGTGCCAGCAGCTTAGAGGACTCTTCCTGGTACAATGAGCAGTTCTTC.

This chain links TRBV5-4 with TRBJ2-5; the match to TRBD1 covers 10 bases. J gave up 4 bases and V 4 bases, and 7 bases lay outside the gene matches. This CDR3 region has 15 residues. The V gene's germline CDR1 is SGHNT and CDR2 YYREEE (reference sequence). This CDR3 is CASSMRTGGGETQYF. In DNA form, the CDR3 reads TGTGCCAGCAGCATGCGGACAGGGGGTGGAGAGACCCAGTACTTC.

In DNA, the CDR3 is TGTGCCAGCAGTACCCGGGGGGGGCGGGTGAACACTGAAGCTTTCTTT. Translating gives CASSTRGGRVNTEAFF. The gene calls are TRBV28 and TRBJ1-1; tentative D call: TRBD1 (6 bases). This CDR3 is 16 amino acids long. Trimming cost V 5 bases and J 0 bases, with 16 bases left between them. In germline, CDR1 is MDHEN, CDR2 SYDVKM.

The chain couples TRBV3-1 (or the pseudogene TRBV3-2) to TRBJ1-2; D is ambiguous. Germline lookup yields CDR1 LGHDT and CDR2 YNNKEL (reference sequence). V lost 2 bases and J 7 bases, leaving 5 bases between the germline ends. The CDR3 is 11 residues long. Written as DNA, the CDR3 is TGTGCCAGCAGCCAACCGGGTGGCTACACCTTC. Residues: CASSQPGGYTF.

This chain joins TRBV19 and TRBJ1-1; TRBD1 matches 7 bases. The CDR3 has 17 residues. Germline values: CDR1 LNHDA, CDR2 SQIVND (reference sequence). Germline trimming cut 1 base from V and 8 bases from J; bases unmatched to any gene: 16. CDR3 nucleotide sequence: TGTGCCAGTAGTATAGGCGGATTGACAGGGTCCGGGACCGAAGCTTTCTTT. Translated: CASSIGGLTGSGTEAFF.

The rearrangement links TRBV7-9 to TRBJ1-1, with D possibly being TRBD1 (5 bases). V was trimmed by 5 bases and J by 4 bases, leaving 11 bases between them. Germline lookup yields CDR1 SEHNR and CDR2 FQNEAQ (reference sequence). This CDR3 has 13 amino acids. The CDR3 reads CASSPTGITEAFF. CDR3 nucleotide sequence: TGTGCCAGCAGCCCCACAGGAATCACTGAAGCTTTCTTT.

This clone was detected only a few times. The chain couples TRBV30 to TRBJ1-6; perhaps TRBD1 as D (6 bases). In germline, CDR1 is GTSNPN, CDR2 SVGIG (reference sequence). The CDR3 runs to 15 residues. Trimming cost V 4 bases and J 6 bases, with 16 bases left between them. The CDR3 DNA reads TGTGCCTGGACCGAACAGGGAACCGTTAATTCACCCCTCCACTTT. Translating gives CAWTEQGTVNSPLHF.

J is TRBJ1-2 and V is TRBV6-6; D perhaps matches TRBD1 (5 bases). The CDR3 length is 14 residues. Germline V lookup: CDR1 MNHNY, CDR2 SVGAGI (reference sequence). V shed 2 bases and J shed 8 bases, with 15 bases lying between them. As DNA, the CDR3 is TGTGCCAGCAGTTACGGGCAGGGTGTGGACGGCTACACCTTC. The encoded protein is CASSYGQGVDGYTF.

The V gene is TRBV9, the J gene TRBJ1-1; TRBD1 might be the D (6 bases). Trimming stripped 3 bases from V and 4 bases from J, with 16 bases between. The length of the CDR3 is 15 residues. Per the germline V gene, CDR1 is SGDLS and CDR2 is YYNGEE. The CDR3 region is CASSAHRVPGTEAFF. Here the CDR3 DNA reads TGTGCCAGCAGCGCCCACAGGGTTCCTGGCACTGAAGCTTTCTTT.

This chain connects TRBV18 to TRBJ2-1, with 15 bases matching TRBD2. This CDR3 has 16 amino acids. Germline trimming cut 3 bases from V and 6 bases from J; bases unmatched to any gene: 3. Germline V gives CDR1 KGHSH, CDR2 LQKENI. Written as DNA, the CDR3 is TGTGCCAGCTCACCTACGGGACTAGCGGGAGGCAATGAGCAGTTCTTC. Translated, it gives CASSPTGLAGGNEQFF.

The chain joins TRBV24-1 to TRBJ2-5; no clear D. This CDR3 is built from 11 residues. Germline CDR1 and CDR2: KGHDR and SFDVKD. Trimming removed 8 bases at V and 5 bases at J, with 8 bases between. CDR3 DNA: TGTGCCACCAAGACCGGGGAGACCCAGTACTTC. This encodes CATKTGETQYF.

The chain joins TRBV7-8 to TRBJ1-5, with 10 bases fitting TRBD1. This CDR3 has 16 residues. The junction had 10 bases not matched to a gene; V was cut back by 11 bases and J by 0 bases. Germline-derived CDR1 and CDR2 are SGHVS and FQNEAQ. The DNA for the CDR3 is TGTGCCCGCTGGACAGGGGGAAATAATAGCAATCAGCCCCAGCATTTT. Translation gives CARWTGGNNSNQPQHF. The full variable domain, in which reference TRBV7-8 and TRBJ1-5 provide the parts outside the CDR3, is GAGVSQSPRYKVAKRGQDVALRCDPISGHVSLFWYQQALGQGPEFLTYFQNEAQLDKSGLPSDRFFAERPEGSVSTLKIQRTQQEDSAVYLCARWTGGNNSNQPQHFGDGTRLSIL.

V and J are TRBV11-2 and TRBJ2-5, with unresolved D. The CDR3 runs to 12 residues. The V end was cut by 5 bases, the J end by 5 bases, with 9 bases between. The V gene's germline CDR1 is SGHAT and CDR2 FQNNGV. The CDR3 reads CASSAVAETQYF. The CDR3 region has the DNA TGTGCCAGCAGCGCGGTTGCGGAGACCCAGTACTTC. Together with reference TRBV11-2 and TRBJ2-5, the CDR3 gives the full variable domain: EAGVAQSPRYKIIEKRQSVAFWCNPISGHATLYWYQQILGQGPKLLIQFQNNGVVDDSQLPKDRFSAERLKGVDSTLKIQPAKLEDSAVYLCASSAVAETQYFGPGTRLLVL.

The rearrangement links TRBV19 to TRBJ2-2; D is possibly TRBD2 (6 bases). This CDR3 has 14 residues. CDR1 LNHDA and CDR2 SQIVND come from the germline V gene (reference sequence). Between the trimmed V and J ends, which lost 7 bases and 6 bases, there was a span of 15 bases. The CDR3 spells CASTTTGVAGELFF. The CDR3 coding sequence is TGTGCCAGTACCACCACGGGGGTAGCCGGGGAGCTGTTTTTT. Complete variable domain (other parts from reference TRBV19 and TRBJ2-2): DGGITQSPKYLFRKEGQNVTLSCEQNLNHDAMYWYRQDPGQGLRLIYYSQIVNDFQKGDIAEGYSVSREKKESFPLTVTSAQKNPTAFYLCASTTTGVAGELFFGEGSRLTVL.

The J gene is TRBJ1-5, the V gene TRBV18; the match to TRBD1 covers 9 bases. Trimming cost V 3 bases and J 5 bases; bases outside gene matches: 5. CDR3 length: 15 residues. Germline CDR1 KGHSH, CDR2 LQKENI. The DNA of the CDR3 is TGTGCCAGCTCACCGTCCCGGGACAGGGATCAGCCCCAGCATTTT. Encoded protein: CASSPSRDRDQPQHF. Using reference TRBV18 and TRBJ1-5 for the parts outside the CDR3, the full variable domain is NAGVMQNPRHLVRRRGQEARLRCSPMKGHSHVYWYRQLPEEGLKFMVYLQKENIIDESGMPKERFSAEFPKEGPSILRIQQVVRGDSAAYFCASSPSRDRDQPQHFGDGTRLSIL.

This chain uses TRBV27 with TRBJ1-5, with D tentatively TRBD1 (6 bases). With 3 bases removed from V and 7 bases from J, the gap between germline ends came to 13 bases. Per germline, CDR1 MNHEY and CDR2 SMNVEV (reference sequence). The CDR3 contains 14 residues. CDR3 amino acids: CASSLVQGRQPQHF. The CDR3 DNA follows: TGTGCCAGCAGTTTGGTGCAGGGGAGACAGCCCCAGCATTTT.

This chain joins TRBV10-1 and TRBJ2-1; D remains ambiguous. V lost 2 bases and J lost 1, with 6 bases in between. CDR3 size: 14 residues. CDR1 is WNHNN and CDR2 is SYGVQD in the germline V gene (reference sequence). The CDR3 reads CASSETDSYNEQFF. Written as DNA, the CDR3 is TGCGCCAGCAGTGAGACAGATTCCTACAATGAGCAGTTCTTC.

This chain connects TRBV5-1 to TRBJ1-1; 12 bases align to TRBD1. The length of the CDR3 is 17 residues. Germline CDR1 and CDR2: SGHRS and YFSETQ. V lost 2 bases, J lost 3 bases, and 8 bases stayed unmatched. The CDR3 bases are TGCGCCAGCAGCTTCACACCGGGACAGGGGGCGGACACTGAAGCTTTCTTT. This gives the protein CASSFTPGQGADTEAFF.

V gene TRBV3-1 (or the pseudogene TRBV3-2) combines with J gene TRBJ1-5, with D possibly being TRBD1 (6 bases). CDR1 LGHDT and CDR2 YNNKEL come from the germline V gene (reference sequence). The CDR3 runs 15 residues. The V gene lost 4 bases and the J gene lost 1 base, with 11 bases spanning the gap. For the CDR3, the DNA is TGTGCCAGCAGCCCGGTTACAGGGAGCAATCAGCCCCAGCATTTT. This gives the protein CASSPVTGSNQPQHF.

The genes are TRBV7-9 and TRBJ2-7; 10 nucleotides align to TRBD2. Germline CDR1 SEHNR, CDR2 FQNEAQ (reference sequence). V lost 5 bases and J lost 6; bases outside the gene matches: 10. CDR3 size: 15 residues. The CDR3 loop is CASSPSGRLIGEQYF. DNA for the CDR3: TGTGCCAGCAGCCCTAGCGGGAGATTGATTGGCGAGCAGTACTTC.

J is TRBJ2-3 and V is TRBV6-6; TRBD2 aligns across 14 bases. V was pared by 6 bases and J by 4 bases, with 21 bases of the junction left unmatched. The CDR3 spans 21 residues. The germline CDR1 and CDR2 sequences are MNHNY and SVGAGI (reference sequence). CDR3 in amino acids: CASSLGLAGVRTIPIPDTQYF. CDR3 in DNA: TGTGCCAGCAGCCTGGGACTAGCGGGAGTCCGGACGATTCCAATCCCAGATACGCAGTATTTT.

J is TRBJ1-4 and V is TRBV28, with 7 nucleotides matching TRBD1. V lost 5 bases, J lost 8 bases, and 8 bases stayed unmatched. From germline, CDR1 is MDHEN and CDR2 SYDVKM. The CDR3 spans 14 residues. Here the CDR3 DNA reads TGTGCCAGCAGTCCACACGACAGGGACGAAAAACTGTTTTTT. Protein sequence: CASSPHDRDEKLFF. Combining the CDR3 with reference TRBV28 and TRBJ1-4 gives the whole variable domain DVKVTQSSRYLVKRTGEKVFLECVQDMDHENMFWYRQDPGLGLRLIYFSYDVKMKEKGDIPEGYSVSREKKERFSLILESASTNQTSMYLCASSPHDRDEKLFFGSGTQLSVL.

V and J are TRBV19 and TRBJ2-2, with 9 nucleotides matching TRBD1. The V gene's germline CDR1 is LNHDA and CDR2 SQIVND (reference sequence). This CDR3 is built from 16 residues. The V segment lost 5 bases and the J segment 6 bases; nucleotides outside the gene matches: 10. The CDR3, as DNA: TGTGCCAGTAGTCCCCGGACAGGGGCTGGGGCCGGGGAGCTGTTTTTT. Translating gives CASSPRTGAGAGELFF.

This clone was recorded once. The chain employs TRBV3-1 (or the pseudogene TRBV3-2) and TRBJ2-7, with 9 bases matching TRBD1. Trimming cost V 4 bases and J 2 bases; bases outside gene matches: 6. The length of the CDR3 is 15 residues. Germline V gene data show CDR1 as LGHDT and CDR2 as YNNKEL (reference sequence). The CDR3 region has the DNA TGTGCCAGCAGCCTGTCGACAGGGGGAACCTACGAGCAGTACTTC. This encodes CASSLSTGGTYEQYF.

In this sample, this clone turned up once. CDR3 DNA sequence: TGCGCCAGCTCCGCGCAGGAGAACACTGAAGCTTTCTTT. It codes for CASSAQENTEAFF. The rearrangement uses TRBV10-1 and TRBJ1-1; D is uncertain. Germline assignment: CDR1 WNHNN and CDR2 SYGVQD (reference sequence). V was trimmed by 8 bases and J by 1 base, leaving 11 bases between them. The CDR3 is made up of 13 amino acids.

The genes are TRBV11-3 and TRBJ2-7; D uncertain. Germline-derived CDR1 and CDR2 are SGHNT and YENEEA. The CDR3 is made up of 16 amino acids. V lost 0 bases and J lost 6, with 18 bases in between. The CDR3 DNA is TGTGCCAGCAGCTTAGATCCTTCTCTAACCCGCTCCGAGCAGTACTTC. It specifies CASSLDPSLTRSEQYF.